The next 10 T cell receptor beta chains were all read from a single sample in a study of Tregs in tolerant kidney transplant recipients. Produced via immunoSEQ multiplex PCR; TCRdb's table is partial and in-frame only. The sample lists around 52,000 clones, about 83% occurring once. The material sequenced was CD4+ T cells from blood. These receptors came from a human donor in good health.

This clone was seen a single time. The rearrangement links TRBV7-2 to TRBJ2-3, with TRBD2 matching 7 bases. Germline CDR1 is SGHTA and CDR2 is FQGNSA. J was trimmed by 14 bases and V by 5 bases; bases with no gene match: 16. The CDR3 contains 14 residues. The CDR3 DNA is TGTGCCAGCAGCCTGGACGGGGCGGTGGCGGGAGTGTATTTT. Translating gives CASSLDGAVAGVYF.

V and J are TRBV5-4 and TRBJ2-7; 13 positions match TRBD2. V shed 4 bases and J 4 bases; nucleotides not matched to a gene: 5. The CDR3 consists of 15 residues. From germline, CDR1 is SGHNT and CDR2 YYREEE (reference sequence). CDR3 coding DNA: TGTGCCAGCAGCCGGACTAGCGGGAGTGGATACGAGCAGTACTTC. This translates into CASSRTSGSGYEQYF.

This rearrangement joins TRBV4-2 to TRBJ2-3; D is possibly TRBD2 (5 bases). With 0 bases removed from V and 5 bases from J, the gap between germline ends came to 12 bases. The CDR3 spans 15 residues. The germline V gene has CDR1 LGHNA and CDR2 YNFKEQ. The DNA of the CDR3 is TGTGCCAGCAGCCAAGAAACTAGTATGGTAGATACGCAGTATTTT. This codes for CASSQETSMVDTQYF.

The chain carries TRBV18 and TRBJ1-1; D remains unclear. V was cut by 3 bases and J by 0 bases, with 11 bases left in between. The CDR3 is 15 residues long. In germline, CDR1 is KGHSH, CDR2 LQKENI. The CDR3 region is CASSPGRPMNTEAFF. CDR3 nucleotide sequence: TGTGCCAGCTCACCGGGTCGGCCGATGAACACTGAAGCTTTCTTT.

J is TRBJ1-3 and V is TRBV9; 9 nucleotides align to TRBD1. The CDR3 totals 16 residues. With 0 bases clipped from V and 7 bases from J, the junction kept 8 bases outside the gene matches. Germline CDR1 SGDLS, CDR2 YYNGEE. DNA of the CDR3: TGTGCCAGCAGCGTAGGTGGGACAGGGTTAATGAACACCATATATTTT. Protein sequence: CASSVGGTGLMNTIYF.

The chain recombines TRBV25-1 with TRBJ1-1; D may be TRBD1 (5 bases). The CDR3 totals 17 residues. CDR1 is MGHDK, CDR2 SYGVNS, per germline. V was trimmed by 3 bases and J by 0 bases, leaving 17 bases between them. CDR3 nucleotide sequence: TGTGCCAGCAGTGACCTCCGGAGGGGAGGTGTGAACACTGAAGCTTTCTTT. This sequence encodes CASSDLRRGGVNTEAFF.

CDR3 nucleotide sequence: TGTGCGAGCGAGCGCGAACCCTACGAGCAGTACTTC. Translating gives CASEREPYEQYF. The chain couples TRBV2 to TRBJ2-7, with D unresolved. The CDR3 runs to 12 residues. Germline V lookup: CDR1 SNHLY, CDR2 FYNNEI. Complete variable domain (other parts from reference TRBV2 and TRBJ2-7): EPEVTQTPSHQVTQMGQEVILRCVPISNHLYFYWYRQILGQKVEFLVSFYNNEISEKSEIFDDQFSVERPDGSNFTLKIRSTKLEDSAMYFCASEREPYEQYFGPGTRLTVT.

This chain joins TRBV5-4 and TRBJ2-5, with TRBD2 as a possible D gene (5 bases). The CDR3 contains 14 residues. The V end was cut by 2 bases, the J end by 2 bases, with 10 bases between. CDR1 is SGHNT, CDR2 YYREEE, per germline (reference sequence). CDR3 nucleotide sequence: TGTGCCAGCAGCTTCCGGGGATCTCAAGAGACCCAGTACTTC. Translation: CASSFRGSQETQYF.

V and J are TRBV5-1 and TRBJ2-2; D remains ambiguous. The CDR3 contains 14 residues. CDR1 and CDR2 from the germline V gene are SGHRS and YFSETQ. V dropped 4 bases and J dropped 0 bases, with 7 bases sitting between them. Written as DNA, the CDR3 is TGCGCCAGCAGCCCCGGACCGAACACCGGGGAGCTGTTTTTT. As protein: CASSPGPNTGELFF.

This sequence joins TRBV11-2 and TRBJ1-3; D gene unclear. V lost 0 bases to trimming and J lost 0 bases, with 15 bases between them. The CDR3 has 18 residues. CDR1 is SGHAT and CDR2 is FQNNGV in the germline V gene. In DNA form, the CDR3 reads TGTGCCAGCAGCTTAGATAACGGGAGACCGACCTCTGGAAACACCATATATTTT. Protein product: CASSLDNGRPTSGNTIYF.